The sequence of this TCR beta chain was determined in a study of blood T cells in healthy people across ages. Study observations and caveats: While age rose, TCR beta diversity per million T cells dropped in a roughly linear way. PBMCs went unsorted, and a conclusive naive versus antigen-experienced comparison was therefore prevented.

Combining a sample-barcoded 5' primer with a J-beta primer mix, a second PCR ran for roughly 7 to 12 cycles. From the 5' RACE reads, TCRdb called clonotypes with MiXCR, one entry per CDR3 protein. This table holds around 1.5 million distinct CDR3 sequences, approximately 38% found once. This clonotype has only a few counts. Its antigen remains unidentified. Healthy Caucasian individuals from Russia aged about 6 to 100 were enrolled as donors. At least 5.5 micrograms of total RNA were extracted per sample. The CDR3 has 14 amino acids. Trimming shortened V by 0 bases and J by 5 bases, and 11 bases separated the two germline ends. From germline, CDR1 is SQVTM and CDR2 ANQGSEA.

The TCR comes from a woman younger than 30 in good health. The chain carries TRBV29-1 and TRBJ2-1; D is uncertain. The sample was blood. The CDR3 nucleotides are TGCAGCGTTGAAGATGGCCGGAGAGACAATGAGCAGTTCTTC. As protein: CSVEDGRRDNEQFF.